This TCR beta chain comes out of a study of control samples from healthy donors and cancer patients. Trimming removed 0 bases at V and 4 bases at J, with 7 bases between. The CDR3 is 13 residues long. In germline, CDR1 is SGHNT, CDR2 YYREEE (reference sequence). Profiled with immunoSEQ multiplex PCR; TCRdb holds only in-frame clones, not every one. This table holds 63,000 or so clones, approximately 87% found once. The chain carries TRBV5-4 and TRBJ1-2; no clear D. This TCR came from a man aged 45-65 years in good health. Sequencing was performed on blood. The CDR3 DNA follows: TGTGCCAGCAGCTTGGGGCAGACCTATGGCTACACCTTC. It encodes CASSLGQTYGYTF.